The present entry profiles one T cell receptor beta chain with its context. The CDR3 loop spans 18 amino acids. From germline, CDR1 is LGHNA and CDR2 YSLEER. V dropped 5 bases and J dropped 2; count of bases not matched to a gene: 9. The data belong to a study of T cell changes during pregnancy in multiple sclerosis. Produced via immunoSEQ multiplex PCR; TCRdb's table is partial and in-frame only. Of about 85,000 clones detected, about nine tenths appear once; the ten largest clones hold approximately 2.4%. The sequence was obtained from a female donor with multiple sclerosis, enrolled in a pregnancy study. The starting material was peripheral blood, obtained in the first trimester of pregnancy. The V call is TRBV4-3, the J call TRBJ2-3, with 14 bases identical to TRBD2. This chain's CDR3 is CASSAGTSGGIHTDTQYF. The CDR3 DNA is TGCGCCAGCAGCGCCGGGACTAGCGGGGGTATTCACACAGATACGCAGTATTTT.